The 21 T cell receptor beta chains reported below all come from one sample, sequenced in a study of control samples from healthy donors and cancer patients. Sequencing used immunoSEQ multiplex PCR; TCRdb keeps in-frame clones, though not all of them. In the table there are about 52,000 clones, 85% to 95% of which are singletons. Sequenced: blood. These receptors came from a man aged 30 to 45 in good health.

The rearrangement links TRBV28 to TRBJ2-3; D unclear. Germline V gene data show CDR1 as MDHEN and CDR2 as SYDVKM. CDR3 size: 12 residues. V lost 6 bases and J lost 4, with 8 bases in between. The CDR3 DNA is TGTGCCAGCAGCGTTGGTTCAGATACGCAGTATTTT. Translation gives CASSVGSDTQYF. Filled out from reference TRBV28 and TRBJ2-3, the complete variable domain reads DVKVTQSSRYLVKRTGEKVFLECVQDMDHENMFWYRQDPGLGLRLIYFSYDVKMKEKGDIPEGYSVSREKKERFSLILESASTNQTSMYLCASSVGSDTQYFGPGTRLTVL.

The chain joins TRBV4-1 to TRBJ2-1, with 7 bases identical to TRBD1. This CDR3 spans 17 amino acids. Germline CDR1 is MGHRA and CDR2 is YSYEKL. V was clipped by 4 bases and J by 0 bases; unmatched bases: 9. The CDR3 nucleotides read TGCGCCAGCAGCCGAATACTAGGGGGCAGCTCCTACAATGAGCAGTTCTTC. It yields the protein CASSRILGGSSYNEQFF.

This CDR3 is CASSSPGGGNLEGYTF. The CDR3 region has the DNA TGTGCCAGCAGTTCCCCAGGGGGGGGCAACCTGGAAGGCTACACCTTC. V and J are TRBV6-2 or TRBV6-3 and TRBJ1-2, with TRBD1 identical over 7 bases. Germline CDR1 MNHEY, CDR2 SVGEGT. This CDR3 comprises 16 residues. V dropped 4 bases and J dropped 8; count of bases not matched to a gene: 16.

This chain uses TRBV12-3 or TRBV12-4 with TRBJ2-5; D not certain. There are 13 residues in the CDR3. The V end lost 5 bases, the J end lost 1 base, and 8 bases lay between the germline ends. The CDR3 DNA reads TGTGCCAGCAGTATAAGGGTCCAAGAGACCCAGTACTTC. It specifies CASSIRVQETQYF.

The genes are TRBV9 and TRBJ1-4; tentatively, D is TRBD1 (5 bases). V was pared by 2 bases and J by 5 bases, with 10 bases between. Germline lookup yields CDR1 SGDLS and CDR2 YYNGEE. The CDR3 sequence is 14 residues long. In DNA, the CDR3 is TGTGCCAGCAGCGTTGGGGCCGGGAATGAAAAACTGTTTTTT. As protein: CASSVGAGNEKLFF.

CDR3 sequence: CASRRTLNTEAFF. The CDR3 DNA reads as TGTGCCAGCAGAAGGACCTTGAACACTGAAGCTTTCTTT. V is TRBV6-4 and J is TRBJ1-1; D remains ambiguous. The germline V gene has CDR1 MRHNA and CDR2 SNTAGT. The ends were cut back, 6 bases at V and 0 bases at J, with 8 bases in the middle. This CDR3 has 13 amino acids.

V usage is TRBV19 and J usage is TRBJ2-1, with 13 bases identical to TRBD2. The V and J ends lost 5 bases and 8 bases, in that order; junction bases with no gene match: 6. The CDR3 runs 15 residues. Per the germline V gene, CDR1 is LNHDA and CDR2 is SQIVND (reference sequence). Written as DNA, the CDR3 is TGTGCCAGTAGTTTCGGACTAGCGGGAGTGGATGAGCAGTTCTTC. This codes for CASSFGLAGVDEQFF. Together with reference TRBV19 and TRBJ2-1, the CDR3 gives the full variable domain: DGGITQSPKYLFRKEGQNVTLSCEQNLNHDAMYWYRQDPGQGLRLIYYSQIVNDFQKGDIAEGYSVSREKKESFPLTVTSAQKNPTAFYLCASSFGLAGVDEQFFGPGTRLTVL.

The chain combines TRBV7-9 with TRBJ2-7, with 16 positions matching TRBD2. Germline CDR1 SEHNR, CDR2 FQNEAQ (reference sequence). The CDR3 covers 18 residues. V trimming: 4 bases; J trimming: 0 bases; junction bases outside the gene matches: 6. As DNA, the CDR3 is TGTGCCAGCAGCTCGGGACTAGCGGGAGGGCCGGCCTCCTACGAGCAGTACTTC. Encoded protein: CASSSGLAGGPASYEQYF.

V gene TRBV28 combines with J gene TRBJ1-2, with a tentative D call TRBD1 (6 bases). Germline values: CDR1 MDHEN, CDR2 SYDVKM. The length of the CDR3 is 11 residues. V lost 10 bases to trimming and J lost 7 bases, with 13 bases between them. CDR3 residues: CANQEGGGYTF. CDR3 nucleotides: TGTGCCAACCAGGAGGGGGGTGGCTACACCTTC.

In DNA form, the CDR3 reads TGTGCCAGCAGCCCTCCGGGCAGCTATGGCTACACCTTC. It is translated as CASSPPGSYGYTF. The J gene is TRBJ1-2, the V gene TRBV4-2; D is unclear. Between the trimmed V and J ends, which lost 4 bases and 4 bases, there was a span of 10 bases. Germline V gene data show CDR1 as LGHNA and CDR2 as YNFKEQ. The CDR3 totals 13 residues.

The CDR3 protein is CASSDLSGPISYEQYF. CDR3 bases: TGTGCCAGCAGCGACCTGAGCGGGCCGATCTCCTACGAGCAGTACTTC. The rearrangement links TRBV7-2 to TRBJ2-7, with a possible D match to TRBD2 (6 bases). Between the trimmed V and J ends, which lost 5 bases and 0 bases, there was a span of 17 bases. Germline-derived CDR1 and CDR2 are SGHTA and FQGNSA. CDR3 length: 16 residues.

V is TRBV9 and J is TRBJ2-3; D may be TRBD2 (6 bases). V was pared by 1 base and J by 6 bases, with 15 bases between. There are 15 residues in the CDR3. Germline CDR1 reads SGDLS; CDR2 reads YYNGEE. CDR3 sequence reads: CASSVMRDAPDTQYF. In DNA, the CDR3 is TGTGCCAGCAGCGTAATGCGGGACGCCCCGGATACGCAGTATTTT. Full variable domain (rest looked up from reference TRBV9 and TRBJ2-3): DSGVTQTPKHLITATGQRVTLRCSPRSGDLSVYWYQQSLDQGLQFLIQYYNGEERAKGNILERFSAQQFPDLHSELNLSSLELGDSALYFCASSVMRDAPDTQYFGPGTRLTVL.

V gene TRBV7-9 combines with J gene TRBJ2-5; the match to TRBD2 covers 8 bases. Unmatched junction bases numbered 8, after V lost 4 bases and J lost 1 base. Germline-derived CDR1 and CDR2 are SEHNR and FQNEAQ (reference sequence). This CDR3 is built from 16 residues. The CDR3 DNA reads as TGTGCCAGCAGCTCAGCCGGGGGGGACACCCAAGAGACCCAGTACTTC. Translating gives CASSSAGGDTQETQYF.

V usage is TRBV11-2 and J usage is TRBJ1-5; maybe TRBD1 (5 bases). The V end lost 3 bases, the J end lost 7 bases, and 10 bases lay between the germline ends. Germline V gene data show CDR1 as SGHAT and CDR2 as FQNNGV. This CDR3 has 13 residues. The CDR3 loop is CASSFGGGQPQHF. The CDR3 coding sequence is TGTGCCAGCAGCTTCGGGGGAGGGCAGCCCCAGCATTTT.

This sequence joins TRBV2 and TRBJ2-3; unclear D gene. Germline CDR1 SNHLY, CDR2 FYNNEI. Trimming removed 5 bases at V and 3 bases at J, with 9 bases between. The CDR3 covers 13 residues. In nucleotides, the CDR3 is TGTGCCAGCAGTCTGGCTCCTACAGATACGCAGTATTTT. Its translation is CASSLAPTDTQYF.

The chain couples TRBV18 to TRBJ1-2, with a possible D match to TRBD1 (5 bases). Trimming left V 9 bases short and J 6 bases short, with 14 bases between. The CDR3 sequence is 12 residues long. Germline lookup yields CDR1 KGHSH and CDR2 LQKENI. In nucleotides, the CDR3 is TGTGCCAGTGGGACCTTCTCCGATGGCTACACCTTC. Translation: CASGTFSDGYTF.

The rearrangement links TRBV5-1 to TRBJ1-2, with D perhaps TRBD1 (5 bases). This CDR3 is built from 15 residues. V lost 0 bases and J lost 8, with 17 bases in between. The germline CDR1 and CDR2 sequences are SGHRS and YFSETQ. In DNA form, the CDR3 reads TGCGCCAGCAGCTTGGAGGGGACGGATTATGGAGGCTACACCTTC. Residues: CASSLEGTDYGGYTF.

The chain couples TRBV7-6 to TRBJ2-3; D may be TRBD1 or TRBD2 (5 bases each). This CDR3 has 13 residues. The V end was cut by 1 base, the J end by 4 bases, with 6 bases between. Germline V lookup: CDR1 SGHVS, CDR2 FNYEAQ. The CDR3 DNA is TGTGCCAGCAGCTTAGTGGGGGCAGATACGCAGTATTTT. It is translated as CASSLVGADTQYF. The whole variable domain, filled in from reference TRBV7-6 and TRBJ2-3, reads GAGVSQSPRYKVTKRGQDVALRCDPISGHVSLYWYRQALGQGPEFLTYFNYEAQQDKSGLPNDRFSAERPEGSISTLTIQRTEQRDSAMYRCASSLVGADTQYFGPGTRLTVL.

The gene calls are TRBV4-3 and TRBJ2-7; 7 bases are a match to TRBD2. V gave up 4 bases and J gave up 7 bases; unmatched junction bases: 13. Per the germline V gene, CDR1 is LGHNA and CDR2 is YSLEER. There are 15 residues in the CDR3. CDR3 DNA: TGCGCCAGCAGCCCCCAATTGGGGGGAGGGCAAGAGCAGTACTTC. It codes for CASSPQLGGGQEQYF.

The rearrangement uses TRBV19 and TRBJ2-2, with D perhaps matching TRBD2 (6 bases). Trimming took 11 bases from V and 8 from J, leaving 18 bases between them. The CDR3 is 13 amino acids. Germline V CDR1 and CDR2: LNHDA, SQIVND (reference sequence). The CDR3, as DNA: TGTGCCTGTTTCGGGGGTCTTGGTGGGGAGCTGTTTTTT. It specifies CACFGGLGGELFF. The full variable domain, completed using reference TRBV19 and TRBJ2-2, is DGGITQSPKYLFRKEGQNVTLSCEQNLNHDAMYWYRQDPGQGLRLIYYSQIVNDFQKGDIAEGYSVSREKKESFPLTVTSAQKNPTAFYLCACFGGLGGELFFGEGSRLTVL.

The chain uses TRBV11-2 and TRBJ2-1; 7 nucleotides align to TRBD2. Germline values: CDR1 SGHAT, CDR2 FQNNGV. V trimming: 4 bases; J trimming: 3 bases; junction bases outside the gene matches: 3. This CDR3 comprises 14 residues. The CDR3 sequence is CASSSRGGYNEQFF. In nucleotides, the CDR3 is TGTGCCAGCAGCTCTCGCGGGGGCTACAATGAGCAGTTCTTC.